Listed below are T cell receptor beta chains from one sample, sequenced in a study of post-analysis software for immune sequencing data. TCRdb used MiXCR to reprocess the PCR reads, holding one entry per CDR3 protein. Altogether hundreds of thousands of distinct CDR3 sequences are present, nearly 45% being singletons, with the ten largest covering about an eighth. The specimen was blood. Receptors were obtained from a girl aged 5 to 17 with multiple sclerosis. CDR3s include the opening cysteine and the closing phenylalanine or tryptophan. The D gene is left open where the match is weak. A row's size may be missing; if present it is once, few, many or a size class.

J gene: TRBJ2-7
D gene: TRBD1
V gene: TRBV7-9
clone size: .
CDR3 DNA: TGTGCCAACAGCATTAAAGGGACAGGGGGCCCCTACGAGCAGTACTTC
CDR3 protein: CANSIKGTGGPYEQYF

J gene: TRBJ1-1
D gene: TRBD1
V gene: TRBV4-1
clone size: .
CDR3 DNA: TGCGCCAGCAGCCAGGAACCGGGACAGGGTACTGAAGCTTTCTTT
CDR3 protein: CASSQEPGQGTEAFF

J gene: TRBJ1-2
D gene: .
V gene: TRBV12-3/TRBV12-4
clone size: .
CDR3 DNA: TGTGCCAGCAGTATAACAGGGCGCTATGGCTACACCTTC
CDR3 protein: CASSITGRYGYTF

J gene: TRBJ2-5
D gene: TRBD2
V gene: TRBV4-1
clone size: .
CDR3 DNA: TGCGCCAGCAGCCAAGATTGGGCTGGCGGGAGAGAGACCCAGTACTTC
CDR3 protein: CASSQDWAGGRETQYF

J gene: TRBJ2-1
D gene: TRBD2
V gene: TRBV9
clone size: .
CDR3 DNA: TGTGCCAGCAGCTACCATCTAGCGGGAGGGTACAATGAGCAGTTCTTC
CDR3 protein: CASSYHLAGGYNEQFF

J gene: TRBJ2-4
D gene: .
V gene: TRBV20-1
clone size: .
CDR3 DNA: TGCAGTGCTTCAATCCTAGCTACGGACATTCAGTACTTC
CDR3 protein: CSASILATDIQYF

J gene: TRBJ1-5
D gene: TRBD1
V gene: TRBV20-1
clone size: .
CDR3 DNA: TGCAGTGCCAAAAACAGGGGGCTGCGGGTTGATCAGCCCCAGCATTTT
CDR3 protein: CSAKNRGLRVDQPQHF

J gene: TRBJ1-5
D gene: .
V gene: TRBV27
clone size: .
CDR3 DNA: TGTGCCAGCAGTTGGAGCCACAATCAGCCCCAGCATTTT
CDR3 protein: CASSWSHNQPQHF

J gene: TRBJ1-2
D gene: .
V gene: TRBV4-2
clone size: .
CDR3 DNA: TGTGCCAGCAGCCAAGACTACAGCCTTGCTAACTATGGCTACACCTTC
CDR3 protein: CASSQDYSLANYGYTF

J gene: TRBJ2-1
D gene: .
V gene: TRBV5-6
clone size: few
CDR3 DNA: TGTGCCAGCACCCCTCCATTGAGCTCCTACAATGAGCAGTTCTTC
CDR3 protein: CASTPPLSSYNEQFF

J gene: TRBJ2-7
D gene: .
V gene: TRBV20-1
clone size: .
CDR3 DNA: TGCAGTGCTAAGGACGACTCCTACGAGCAGTACTTC
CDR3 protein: CSAKDDSYEQYF

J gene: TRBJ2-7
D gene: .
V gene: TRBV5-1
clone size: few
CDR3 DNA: TGCGCCAGCAGCTCCTCGGGAGTACCTGGGCCCTACGAGCAGTACTTC
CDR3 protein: CASSSSGVPGPYEQYF

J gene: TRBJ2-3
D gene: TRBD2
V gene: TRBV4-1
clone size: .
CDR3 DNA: TGCGCCAGCACCTCACTAGCGACGACAGATACGCAGTATTTT
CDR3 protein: CASTSLATTDTQYF

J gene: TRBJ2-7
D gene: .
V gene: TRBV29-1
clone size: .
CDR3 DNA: TGCAGCGTAGTCAGATCGGGGTCGCCCTACGAGCAGTACTTC
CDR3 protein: CSVVRSGSPYEQYF

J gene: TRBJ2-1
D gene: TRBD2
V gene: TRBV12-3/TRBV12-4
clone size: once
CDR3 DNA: TGTGCCAGCAGTTTGTTTCGACTAGCGGGATCGGATGAGCAGTTCTTC
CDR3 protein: CASSLFRLAGSDEQFF

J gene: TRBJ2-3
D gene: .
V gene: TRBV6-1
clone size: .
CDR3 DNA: TGTGCCAGCAGTGAAGTTATTTATAATCTGGACACAGATACGCAGTATTTT
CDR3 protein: CASSEVIYNLDTDTQYF

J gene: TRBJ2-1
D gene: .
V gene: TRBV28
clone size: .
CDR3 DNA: TGTGCAGCCCGGACAATTCTTTACAATGAGCAGTTCTTC
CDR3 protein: CAARTILYNEQFF

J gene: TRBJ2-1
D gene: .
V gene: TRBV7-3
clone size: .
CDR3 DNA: TGTGCCAGCAGCTTAGGGGAGATCCGGAACAATGAGCAGTTCTTC
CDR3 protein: CASSLGEIRNNEQFF

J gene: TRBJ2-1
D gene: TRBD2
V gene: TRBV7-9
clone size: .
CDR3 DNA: TGTGCCAGCACCCCCCCCGGGACTAGCGGGAGAAATGAGCAGTTCTTC
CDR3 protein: CASTPPGTSGRNEQFF

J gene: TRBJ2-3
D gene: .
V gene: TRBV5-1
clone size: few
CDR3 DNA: TGCGCCAGCAGCTCGGCGGGAAAGACAGATACGCAGTATTTT
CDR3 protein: CASSSAGKTDTQYF